The text below deals with one TCR beta chain. The antigen remains unidentified. Here immunoSEQ multiplex PCR was the method, and the copy in TCRdb shows in-frame clones only, minus some. The sample shows 200,000 or so clones, 92% of them seen only once. V lost 8 bases to trimming and J lost 0 bases; unmatched junction nucleotides: 4. The CDR3 contains 13 residues. The germline gives CDR1 SQVTM, CDR2 ANQGSEA. The data were taken from a study of T cell responses to AZD1222 COVID-19 vaccine. Broader study findings: Baseline serostatus was positive in only six AZD1222 recipients.

V usage is TRBV29-1 and J usage is TRBJ2-3; 8 bases align to TRBD1. The receptor was derived from an adult in good health. The source material was peripheral blood, sampled on day 0 of AZD1222 vaccination. CDR3 DNA sequence: TGCAGCACCCGACAGGGGAGCACAGATACGCAGTATTTT. Residues: CSTRQGSTDTQYF.